The text below deals with one TCR beta chain. This specimen belongs to a study of shared clonotypes between healthy human individuals. The ends lost 6 bases at V and 3 bases at J; junction bases unmatched: 3. The germline V gene has CDR1 SNHLY and CDR2 FYNNEI. The CDR3 is made up of 14 amino acids. Sequenced by immunoSEQ multiplex PCR; TCRdb stores in-frame clones only, minus some. In the table there are some 2.3 million clones, more than 85% of which are singletons. The V call is TRBV2, the J call TRBJ1-3, with TRBD1 matching 9 bases. This receptor was obtained from a young man in good health. Some clones in this sample may be carry-over from other donors' samples. Sequences were obtained from naive CD4+ T cells from PBMCs. The subset: CD45RA+ positively selected. As DNA, the CDR3 is TGTGCCAGCAGCGGACAGGGGAGTGGAAACACCATATATTTT. Protein: CASSGQGSGNTIYF.